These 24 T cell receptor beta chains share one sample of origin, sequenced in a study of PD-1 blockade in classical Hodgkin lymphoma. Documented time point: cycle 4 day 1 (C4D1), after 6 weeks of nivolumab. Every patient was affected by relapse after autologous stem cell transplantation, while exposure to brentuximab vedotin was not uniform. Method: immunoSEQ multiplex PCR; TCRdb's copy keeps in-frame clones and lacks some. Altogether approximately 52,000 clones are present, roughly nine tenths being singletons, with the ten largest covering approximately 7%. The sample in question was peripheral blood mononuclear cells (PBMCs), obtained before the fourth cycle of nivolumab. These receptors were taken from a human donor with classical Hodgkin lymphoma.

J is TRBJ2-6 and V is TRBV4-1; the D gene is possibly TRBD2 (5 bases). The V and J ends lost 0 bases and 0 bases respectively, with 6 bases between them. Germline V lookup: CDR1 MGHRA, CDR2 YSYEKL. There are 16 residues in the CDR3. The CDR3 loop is CASSQEGSSGANVLTF. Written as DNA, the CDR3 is TGCGCCAGCAGCCAAGAGGGGAGCTCTGGGGCCAACGTCCTGACTTTC.

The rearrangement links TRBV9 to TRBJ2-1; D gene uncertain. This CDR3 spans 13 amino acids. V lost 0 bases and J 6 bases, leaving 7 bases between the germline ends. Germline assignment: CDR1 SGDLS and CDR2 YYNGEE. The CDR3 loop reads CASSVGVRNEQFF. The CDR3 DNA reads TGTGCCAGCAGCGTAGGGGTTCGCAATGAGCAGTTCTTC.

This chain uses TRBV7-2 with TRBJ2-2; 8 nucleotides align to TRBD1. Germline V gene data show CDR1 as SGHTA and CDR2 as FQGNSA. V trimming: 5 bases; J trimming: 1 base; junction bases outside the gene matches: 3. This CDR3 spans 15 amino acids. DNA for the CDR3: TGTGCCAGCAGCCGACAGGGGTGGAACACCGGGGAGCTGTTTTTT. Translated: CASSRQGWNTGELFF.

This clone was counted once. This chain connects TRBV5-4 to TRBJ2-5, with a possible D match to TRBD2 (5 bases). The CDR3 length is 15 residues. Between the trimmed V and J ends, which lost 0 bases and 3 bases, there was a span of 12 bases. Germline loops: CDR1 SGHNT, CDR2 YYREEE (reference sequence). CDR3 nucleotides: TGTGCCAGCAGCTTGGAGCGACGAGCGGAAGAGACCCAGTACTTC. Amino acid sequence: CASSLERRAEETQYF.

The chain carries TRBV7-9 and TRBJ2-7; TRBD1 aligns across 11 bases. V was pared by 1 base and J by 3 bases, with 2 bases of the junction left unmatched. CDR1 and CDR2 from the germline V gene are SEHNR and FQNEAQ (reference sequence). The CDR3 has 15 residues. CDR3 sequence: CASSLEGTGGYEQYF. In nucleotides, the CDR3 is TGTGCCAGCAGCTTAGAAGGGACAGGGGGCTACGAGCAGTACTTC.

This CDR3 is CASSLVNPGELFF. DNA for the CDR3: TGTGCCAGCAGCTTAGTTAATCCCGGGGAGCTGTTTTTT. The chain carries TRBV7-9 and TRBJ2-2; unclear D gene. V was shortened by 1 base and J by 6 bases, with 6 bases between the two germline ends. CDR1 is SEHNR, CDR2 FQNEAQ, per germline (reference sequence). This CDR3 has 13 amino acids.

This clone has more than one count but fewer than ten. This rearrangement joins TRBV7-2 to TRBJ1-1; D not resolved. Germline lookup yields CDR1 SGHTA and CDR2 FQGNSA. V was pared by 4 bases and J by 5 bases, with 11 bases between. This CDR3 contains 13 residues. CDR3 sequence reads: CASSSEMYTEAFF. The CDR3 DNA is TGTGCCAGCAGCTCAGAGATGTATACTGAAGCTTTCTTT.

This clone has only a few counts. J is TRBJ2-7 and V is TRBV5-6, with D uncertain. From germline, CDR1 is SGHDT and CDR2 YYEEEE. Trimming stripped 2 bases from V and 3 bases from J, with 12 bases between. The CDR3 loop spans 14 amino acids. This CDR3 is CASSFKASHYEQYF. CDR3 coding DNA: TGTGCCAGCAGCTTTAAGGCTTCTCACTACGAGCAGTACTTC. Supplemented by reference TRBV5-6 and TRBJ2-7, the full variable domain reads DAGVTQSPTHLIKTRGQQVTLRCSPKSGHDTVSWYQQALGQGPQFIFQYYEEEERQRGNFPDRFSGHQFPNYSSELNVNALLLGDSALYLCASSFKASHYEQYFGPGTRLTVT.

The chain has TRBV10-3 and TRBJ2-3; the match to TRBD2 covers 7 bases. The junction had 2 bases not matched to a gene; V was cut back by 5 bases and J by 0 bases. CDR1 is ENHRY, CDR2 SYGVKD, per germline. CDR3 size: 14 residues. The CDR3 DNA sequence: TGTGCCATCAGTCTAGCGGAAAGCACAGATACGCAGTATTTT. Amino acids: CAISLAESTDTQYF.

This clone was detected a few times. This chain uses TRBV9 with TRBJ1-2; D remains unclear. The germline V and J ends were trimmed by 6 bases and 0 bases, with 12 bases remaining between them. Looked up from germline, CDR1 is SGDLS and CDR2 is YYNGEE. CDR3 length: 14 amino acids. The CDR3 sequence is CASTAAQANYGYTF. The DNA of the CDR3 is TGTGCCAGCACGGCCGCGCAGGCTAACTATGGCTACACCTTC.

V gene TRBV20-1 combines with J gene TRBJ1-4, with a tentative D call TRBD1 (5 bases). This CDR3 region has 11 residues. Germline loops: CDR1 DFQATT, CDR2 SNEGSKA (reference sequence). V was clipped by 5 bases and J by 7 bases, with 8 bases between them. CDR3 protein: CSAPGVEKLFF. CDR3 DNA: TGCAGTGCTCCGGGGGTTGAAAAACTGTTTTTT.

The CDR3 region is CASSVTGYEQYF. DNA for the CDR3: TGTGCCAGTAGTGTGACAGGTTACGAGCAGTACTTC. This rearrangement joins TRBV19 to TRBJ2-7, with a weak D call TRBD1 (6 bases). V dropped 5 bases and J dropped 4 bases, with 9 bases sitting between them. This CDR3 is built from 12 residues. Germline assignment: CDR1 LNHDA and CDR2 SQIVND (reference sequence). Using reference TRBV19 and TRBJ2-7 for the parts outside the CDR3, the full variable domain is DGGITQSPKYLFRKEGQNVTLSCEQNLNHDAMYWYRQDPGQGLRLIYYSQIVNDFQKGDIAEGYSVSREKKESFPLTVTSAQKNPTAFYLCASSVTGYEQYFGPGTRLTVT.

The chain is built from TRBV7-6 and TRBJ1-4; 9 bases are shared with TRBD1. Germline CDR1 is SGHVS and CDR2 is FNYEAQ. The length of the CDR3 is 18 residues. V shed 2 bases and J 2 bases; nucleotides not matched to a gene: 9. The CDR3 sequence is CASSLSGTGTHTNEKLFF. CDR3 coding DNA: TGTGCCAGCAGCTTATCCGGGACAGGGACTCATACTAATGAAAAACTGTTTTTT.

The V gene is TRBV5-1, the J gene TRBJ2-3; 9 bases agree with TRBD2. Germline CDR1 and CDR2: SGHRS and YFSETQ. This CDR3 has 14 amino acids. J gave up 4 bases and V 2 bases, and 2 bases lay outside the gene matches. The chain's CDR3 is CASSFLAGADTQYF. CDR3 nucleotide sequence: TGCGCCAGCAGCTTTTTAGCGGGAGCAGATACGCAGTATTTT.

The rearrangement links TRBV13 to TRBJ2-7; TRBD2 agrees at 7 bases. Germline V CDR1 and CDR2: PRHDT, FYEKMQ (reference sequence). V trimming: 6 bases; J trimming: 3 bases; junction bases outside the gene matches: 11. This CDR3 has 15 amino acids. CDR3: CASSLGREANYEQYF. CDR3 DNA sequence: TGTGCCAGCAGTTTGGGTCGGGAGGCGAACTACGAGCAGTACTTC.

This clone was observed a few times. The CDR3 loop is CASNNGTGWGNTEAFF. The CDR3 nucleotides are TGCGCCAGCAATAACGGGACAGGCTGGGGGAACACTGAAGCTTTCTTT. V is TRBV10-1 and J is TRBJ1-1; 8 bases agree with TRBD1. Looked up from germline, CDR1 is WNHNN and CDR2 is SYGVQD (reference sequence). V trimming: 7 bases; J trimming: 1 base; junction bases outside the gene matches: 11. CDR3 length: 16 amino acids.

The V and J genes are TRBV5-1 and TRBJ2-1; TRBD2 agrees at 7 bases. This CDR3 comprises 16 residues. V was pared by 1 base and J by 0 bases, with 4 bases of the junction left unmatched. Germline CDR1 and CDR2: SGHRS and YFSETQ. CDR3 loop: CASSLSGGSSYNEQFF. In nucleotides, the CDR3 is TGCGCCAGCAGCTTGTCGGGGGGAAGCTCCTACAATGAGCAGTTCTTC. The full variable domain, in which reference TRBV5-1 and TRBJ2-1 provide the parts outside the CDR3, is KAGVTQTPRYLIKTRGQQVTLSCSPISGHRSVSWYQQTPGQGLQFLFEYFSETQRNKGNFPGRFSGRQFSNSRSEMNVSTLELGDSALYLCASSLSGGSSYNEQFFGPGTRLTVL.

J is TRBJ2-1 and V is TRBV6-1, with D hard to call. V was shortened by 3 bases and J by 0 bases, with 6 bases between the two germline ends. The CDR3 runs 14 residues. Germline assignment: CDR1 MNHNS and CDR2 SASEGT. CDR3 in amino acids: CASSEGSSYNEQFF. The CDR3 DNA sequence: TGTGCCAGCAGTGAGGGTAGCTCCTACAATGAGCAGTTCTTC.

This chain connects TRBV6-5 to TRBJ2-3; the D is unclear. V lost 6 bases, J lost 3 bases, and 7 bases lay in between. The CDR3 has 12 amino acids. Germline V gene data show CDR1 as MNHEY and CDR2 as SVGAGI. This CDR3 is CASSRGTDTQYF. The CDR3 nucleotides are TGTGCCAGCAGCCGTGGAACAGATACGCAGTATTTT.

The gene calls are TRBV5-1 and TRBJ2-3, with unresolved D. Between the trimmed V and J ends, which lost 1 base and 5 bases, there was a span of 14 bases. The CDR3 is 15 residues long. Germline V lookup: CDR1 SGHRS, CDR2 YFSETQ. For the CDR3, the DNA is TGCGCCAGCAGCTTGTTGCGGACCCCGGGAGATACGCAGTATTTT. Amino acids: CASSLLRTPGDTQYF.

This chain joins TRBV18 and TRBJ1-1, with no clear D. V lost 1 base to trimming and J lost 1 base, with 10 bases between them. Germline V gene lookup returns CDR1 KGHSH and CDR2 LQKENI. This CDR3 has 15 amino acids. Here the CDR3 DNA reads TGTGCCAGCTCACCACAGTATGGTGGGAACACTGAAGCTTTCTTT. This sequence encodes CASSPQYGGNTEAFF. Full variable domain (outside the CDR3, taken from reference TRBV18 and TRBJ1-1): NAGVMQNPRHLVRRRGQEARLRCSPMKGHSHVYWYRQLPEEGLKFMVYLQKENIIDESGMPKERFSAEFPKEGPSILRIQQVVRGDSAAYFCASSPQYGGNTEAFFGQGTRLTVV.

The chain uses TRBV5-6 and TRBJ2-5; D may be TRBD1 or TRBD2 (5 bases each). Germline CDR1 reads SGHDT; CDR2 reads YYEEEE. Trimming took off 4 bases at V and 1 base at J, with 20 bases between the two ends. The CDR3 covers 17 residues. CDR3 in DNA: TGTGCCAGCAGCCAAAAACAAAAGGGACCGGTCCAAGAGACCCAGTACTTC. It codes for CASSQKQKGPVQETQYF.

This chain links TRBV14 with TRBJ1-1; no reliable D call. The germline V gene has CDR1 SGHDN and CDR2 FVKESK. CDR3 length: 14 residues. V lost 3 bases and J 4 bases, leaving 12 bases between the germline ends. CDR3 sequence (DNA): TGTGCCAGCAGCCAGGACCACGGAGGCACTGAAGCTTTCTTT. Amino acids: CASSQDHGGTEAFF.

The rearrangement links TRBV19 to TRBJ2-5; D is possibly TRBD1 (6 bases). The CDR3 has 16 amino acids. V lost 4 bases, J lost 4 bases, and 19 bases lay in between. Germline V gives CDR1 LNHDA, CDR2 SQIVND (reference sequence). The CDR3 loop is CASSTFWDTGAETQYF. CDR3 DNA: TGTGCCAGTAGTACTTTCTGGGACACCGGAGCAGAGACCCAGTACTTC.